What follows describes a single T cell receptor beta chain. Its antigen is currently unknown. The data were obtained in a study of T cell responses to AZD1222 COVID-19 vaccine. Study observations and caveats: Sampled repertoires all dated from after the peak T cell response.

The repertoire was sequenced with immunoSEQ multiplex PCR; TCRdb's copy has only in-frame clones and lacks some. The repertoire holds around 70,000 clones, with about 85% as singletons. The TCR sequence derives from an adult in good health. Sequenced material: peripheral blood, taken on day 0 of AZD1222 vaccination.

The CDR3 sequence: CASSKVSPLPGSDTQYF. The DNA for the CDR3 is TGTGCCAGCAGCAAAGTGAGTCCGCTCCCGGGATCAGATACGCAGTATTTT. The genes are TRBV21-1 and TRBJ2-3; the table's D call of TRBD2 was not tested on the DNA. TRBV21-1 is described as a pseudogene. CDR3 length equals 17 residues.